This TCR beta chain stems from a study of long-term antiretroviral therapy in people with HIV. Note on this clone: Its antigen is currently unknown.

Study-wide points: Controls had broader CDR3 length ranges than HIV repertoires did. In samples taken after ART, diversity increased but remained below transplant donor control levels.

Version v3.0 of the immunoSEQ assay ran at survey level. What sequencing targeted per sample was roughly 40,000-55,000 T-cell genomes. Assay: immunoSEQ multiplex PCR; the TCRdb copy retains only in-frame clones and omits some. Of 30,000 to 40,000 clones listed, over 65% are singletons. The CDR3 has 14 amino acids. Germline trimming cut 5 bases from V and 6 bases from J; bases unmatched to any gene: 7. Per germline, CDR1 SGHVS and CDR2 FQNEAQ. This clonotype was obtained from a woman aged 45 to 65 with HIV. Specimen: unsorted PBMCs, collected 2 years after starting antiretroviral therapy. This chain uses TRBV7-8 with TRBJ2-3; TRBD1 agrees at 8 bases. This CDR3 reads CASSTLNRGDTQYF. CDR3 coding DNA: TGTGCCAGCAGCACCCTAAACAGGGGGGATACGCAGTATTTT.